Each of the 12 T cell receptor beta chains below was sequenced from the same sample in a study of blood T cell repertoires in COVID-19. Only in-frame clones appear in the TCRdb table, and some are missing; sequencing was by immunoSEQ multiplex PCR. The data contain about 270,000 clones, 85% of them seen just once; the ten biggest clones take up about 9.1%. The source material was PBMCs or T cells enriched from blood (not recorded which). These TCRs come from a woman aged 45-65 years with acute COVID-19.

V usage is TRBV6-5 and J usage is TRBJ1-1; weak D call: TRBD1 (6 bases). V was shortened by 6 bases and J by 4 bases, with 12 bases between the two germline ends. From germline, CDR1 is MNHEY and CDR2 SVGAGI. The CDR3 is 13 residues long. Written as DNA, the CDR3 is TGTGCCAGCAGAACAGGGATCGGCACTGAAGCTTTCTTT. It translates to CASRTGIGTEAFF.

This clone has just a few counts. The chain combines TRBV19 with TRBJ1-3; D call uncertain. The CDR3 is 15 amino acids. The V end was cut by 4 bases, the J end by 0 bases, with 10 bases between. Germline-derived CDR1 and CDR2 are LNHDA and SQIVND (reference sequence). CDR3 sequence (DNA): TGTGCCAGTAGTAATGAGCGCTACTCTGGAAACACCATATATTTT. Encoded protein: CASSNERYSGNTIYF.

The V and J genes are TRBV29-1 and TRBJ1-1; D remains ambiguous. Germline-derived CDR1 and CDR2 are SQVTM and ANQGSEA. The CDR3 runs 12 residues. The V gene lost 4 bases and the J gene lost 0 bases, with 6 bases spanning the gap. CDR3 sequence: CSVGAMNTEAFF. CDR3 coding DNA: TGCAGCGTTGGGGCCATGAACACTGAAGCTTTCTTT.

The rearrangement links TRBV5-8 to TRBJ1-6; no clear D gene. V dropped 2 bases and J dropped 10 bases, with 13 bases sitting between them. The germline CDR1 and CDR2 sequences are SGHTS and YDEGEE. This CDR3 is 14 amino acids long. CDR3 sequence (DNA): TGTGCCAGCAGCTTTAGAGGGTGGAGGTCACCCCTCCACTTT. This gives the protein CASSFRGWRSPLHF.

The V and J genes are TRBV3-1 (or the pseudogene TRBV3-2) and TRBJ2-7, with 7 bases identical to TRBD1. Unmatched junction bases numbered 10, after V lost 2 bases and J lost 6 bases. This CDR3 is built from 15 residues. Germline CDR1 and CDR2: LGHDT and YNNKEL (reference sequence). In DNA form, the CDR3 reads TGTGCCAGCAGCCAAACATCACAGGGGTCGGGCGAGCAGTACTTC. It codes for CASSQTSQGSGEQYF.

On this clone itself: Other DNA sequences in this sample translate to the same CDR3. The gene calls are TRBV18 and TRBJ1-1, with 8 bases lining up with TRBD1. V shed 2 bases, J shed 0 bases, and the junction held 2 bases outside the gene matches. This CDR3 has 15 amino acids. CDR1 and CDR2 from the germline V gene are KGHSH and LQKENI. CDR3 in amino acids: CASSPGTGMNTEAFF. CDR3 bases: TGTGCCAGCTCACCAGGGACAGGTATGAACACTGAAGCTTTCTTT.

The chain has TRBV19 and TRBJ1-1, with a tentative D call TRBD1 (6 bases). Trimming pared 8 bases from V and 2 bases from J, leaving 15 bases between. Germline assignment: CDR1 LNHDA and CDR2 SQIVND (reference sequence). The CDR3 totals 14 residues. CDR3 loop: CASQDRVENTEAFF. In DNA form, the CDR3 reads TGTGCCAGTCAGGACAGAGTAGAAAACACTGAAGCTTTCTTT.

Only one count was recorded for this clone. The chain joins TRBV2 to TRBJ2-5, with 10 bases that match TRBD1. Trimming took 1 base from V and 4 from J; bases not matched to a gene: 9. The germline V gene has CDR1 SNHLY and CDR2 FYNNEI. The CDR3 is made up of 17 amino acids. The CDR3 nucleotides read TGTGCCAGCAGTGAAGGTTTAAGGACAGGGGGAGCAGAGACCCAGTACTTC. It yields the protein CASSEGLRTGGAETQYF.

J is TRBJ1-1 and V is TRBV5-1; D perhaps matches TRBD1 (5 bases). Trimming took 4 bases from V and 0 from J, leaving 7 bases between them. The germline gives CDR1 SGHRS, CDR2 YFSETQ. The CDR3 consists of 13 residues. CDR3 DNA: TGCGCCAGCAGCGTACAGGTGAACACTGAAGCTTTCTTT. This codes for CASSVQVNTEAFF.

The chain carries TRBV30 and TRBJ2-7, with a tentative D call TRBD1 (6 bases). Trimming shortened V by 3 bases and J by 0 bases, and 12 bases separated the two germline ends. The germline V gene encodes CDR1 GTSNPN and CDR2 SVGIG (reference sequence). The CDR3 sequence is 14 residues long. The CDR3 protein is CAWRATGSSYEQYF. The CDR3 region has the DNA TGTGCCTGGAGAGCTACAGGGAGCTCCTACGAGCAGTACTTC.

The chain carries TRBV5-8 and TRBJ1-2, with D unclear. The germline CDR1 and CDR2 sequences are SGHTS and YDEGEE. V lost 0 bases to trimming and J lost 4 bases, with 7 bases between them. This CDR3 has 13 amino acids. Here the CDR3 reads CASSLVEAYGYTF. In DNA form, the CDR3 reads TGTGCCAGCAGCTTGGTAGAAGCCTATGGCTACACCTTC.

This clone was observed a single time. The chain carries TRBV5-6 and TRBJ2-7; 11 positions match TRBD1. Germline CDR1 and CDR2: SGHDT and YYEEEE. V shed 1 base and J 3 bases; nucleotides not matched to a gene: 9. This CDR3 spans 17 amino acids. The CDR3 loop reads CASSLMTGTGGGYEQYF. As DNA, the CDR3 is TGTGCCAGCAGCTTGATGACCGGGACAGGGGGAGGCTACGAGCAGTACTTC.